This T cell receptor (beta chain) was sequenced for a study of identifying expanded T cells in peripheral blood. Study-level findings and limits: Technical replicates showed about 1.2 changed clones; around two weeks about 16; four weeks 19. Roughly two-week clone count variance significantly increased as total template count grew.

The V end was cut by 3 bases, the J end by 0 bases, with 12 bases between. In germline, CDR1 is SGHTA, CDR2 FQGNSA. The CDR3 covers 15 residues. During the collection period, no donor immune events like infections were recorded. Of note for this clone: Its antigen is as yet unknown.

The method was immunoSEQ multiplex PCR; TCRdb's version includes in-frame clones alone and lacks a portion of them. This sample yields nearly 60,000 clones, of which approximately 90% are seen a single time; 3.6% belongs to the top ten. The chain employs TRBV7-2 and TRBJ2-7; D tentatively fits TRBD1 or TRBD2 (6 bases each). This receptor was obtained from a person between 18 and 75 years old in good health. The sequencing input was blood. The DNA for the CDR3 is TGTGCCAGCAGCTTCGGGGGCACCAGCTCCTACGAGCAGTACTTC. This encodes CASSFGGTSSYEQYF.